Following are 19 T cell receptor beta chains from one sample sequenced in a study of long-term antiretroviral therapy in people with HIV. Samples were assayed with immunoSEQ v3.0 at survey level. TCRdb keeps only in-frame clones here, not all; method: immunoSEQ multiplex PCR. The data hold 20,000 to 25,000 clones, with roughly 87% observed a single time. The material was unsorted PBMCs, obtained 0.2 years before starting antiretroviral therapy. Receptors originate from a man between 18 and 29 years old with HIV.

The CDR3 coding sequence is TGTGCCACCGCGGAAATACAGGGATCCCCCTACGAGCAGTACTTC. Amino acid sequence: CATAEIQGSPYEQYF. The chain links TRBV6-1 to TRBJ2-7, with a tentative D call TRBD1 (6 bases). Trimming left V 10 bases short and J 2 bases short, with 21 bases between. Germline CDR1 and CDR2: MNHNS and SASEGT. The CDR3 is 15 amino acids.

The chain couples TRBV7-2 to TRBJ1-2; D remains unclear. Trimming shortened V by 2 bases and J by 4 bases, and 17 bases separated the two germline ends. This CDR3 has 16 amino acids. Per germline, CDR1 SGHTA and CDR2 FQGNSA. CDR3 in DNA: TGTGCCAGCAGCTTAAACGGGTGGCGGGGTCCCTATGGCTACACCTTC. As protein: CASSLNGWRGPYGYTF.

This clone occurred a few times. The chain links TRBV30 to TRBJ1-4; tentatively, D is TRBD1 (5 bases). The germline CDR1 and CDR2 sequences are GTSNPN and SVGIG (reference sequence). This CDR3 spans 14 amino acids. V dropped 2 bases and J dropped 6 bases, with 13 bases sitting between them. The DNA for the CDR3 is TGTGCCTGGAGTCCACGGGGGATCTATGAAAAACTGTTTTTT. It yields the protein CAWSPRGIYEKLFF.

The V gene is TRBV18, the J gene TRBJ2-7, with 7 bases aligning to TRBD1. Unmatched junction bases numbered 2, after V lost 0 bases and J lost 3 bases. Germline V gene data show CDR1 as KGHSH and CDR2 as LQKENI. The CDR3 has 14 residues. The CDR3 loop is CASSPPWDSYEQYF. The CDR3, as DNA: TGTGCCAGCTCACCACCCTGGGACAGCTACGAGCAGTACTTC.

The chain joins TRBV11-3 to TRBJ1-1; maybe TRBD1 (5 bases). Germline CDR1 SGHNT, CDR2 YENEEA. This CDR3 has 15 amino acids. V was clipped by 3 bases and J by 1 base, with 12 bases between them. CDR3 DNA: TGTGCCAGCAGCTTGGGGGGAGGCAGGAACACTGAAGCTTTCTTT. It specifies CASSLGGGRNTEAFF. The whole variable domain, remainder taken from reference TRBV11-3 and TRBJ1-1, is EAGVVQSPRYKIIEKKQPVAFWCNPISGHNTLYWYLQNLGQGPELLIRYENEEAVDDSQLPKDRFSAERLKGVDSTLKIQPAELGDSAVYLCASSLGGGRNTEAFFGQGTRLTVV.

The J gene is TRBJ2-7, the V gene TRBV9; perhaps TRBD1 as D (6 bases). This CDR3 spans 15 amino acids. Trimming left V 3 bases short and J 0 bases short, with 13 bases between. The V gene's germline CDR1 is SGDLS and CDR2 YYNGEE. The CDR3 nucleotides read TGTGCCAGCAGCGGTGAACAGGGTTCCTCCTACGAGCAGTACTTC. It codes for CASSGEQGSSYEQYF.

The chain combines TRBV4-2 with TRBJ2-1, with 7 bases fitting TRBD1. The germline gives CDR1 LGHNA, CDR2 YNFKEQ. The CDR3 loop spans 14 amino acids. V gave up 5 bases and J gave up 7 bases; unmatched junction bases: 8. The CDR3 loop reads CASSSDRVINEQFF. For the CDR3, the DNA is TGTGCCAGCAGCTCCGACAGGGTTATAAATGAGCAGTTCTTC.

The DNA of the CDR3 is TGTGCCAGCAGCTTAGGCCTATCTGCCTACGAGCAGTACTTC. As protein: CASSLGLSAYEQYF. This sequence joins TRBV11-2 and TRBJ2-7; D gene ambiguous. This CDR3 is built from 14 residues. V was pared by 1 base and J by 2 bases, with 9 bases between. In germline, CDR1 is SGHAT, CDR2 FQNNGV.

V gene TRBV7-2 combines with J gene TRBJ2-7, with D unclear. The CDR3 runs to 11 residues. The V gene lost 5 bases and the J gene lost 7 bases, with 9 bases spanning the gap. Germline loops: CDR1 SGHTA, CDR2 FQGNSA. CDR3 DNA: TGTGCCAGCAGCCGGTCCGGGGAGCAGTACTTC. Translated: CASSRSGEQYF. The full variable domain, its missing parts supplied by reference TRBV7-2 and TRBJ2-7, is GAGVSQSPSNKVTEKGKDVELRCDPISGHTALYWYRQSLGQGLEFLIYFQGNSAPDKSGLPSDRFSAERTGGSVSTLTIQRTQQEDSAVYLCASSRSGEQYFGPGTRLTVT.

V and J are TRBV6-6 and TRBJ1-5; unclear D gene. The CDR3 covers 13 residues. Per the germline V gene, CDR1 is MNHNY and CDR2 is SVGAGI (reference sequence). Trimming removed 4 bases from V and 3 bases from J, with 7 bases in between. CDR3 loop: CASSLNFNQPQHF. The CDR3 nucleotides are TGTGCCAGCAGTTTAAACTTCAATCAGCCCCAGCATTTT.

This chain joins TRBV27 and TRBJ1-1; no reliable D call. The CDR3 covers 13 residues. V lost 4 bases to trimming and J lost 11 bases, with 17 bases between them. Germline CDR1 MNHEY, CDR2 SMNVEV (reference sequence). The CDR3 nucleotides are TGTGCCAGCAGTTCCCCATGGGAGAGGACCGCTTTCTTT. As protein: CASSSPWERTAFF.

V and J are TRBV6-1 and TRBJ2-6, with a tentative D call TRBD2 (5 bases). There are 14 residues in the CDR3. V dropped 7 bases and J dropped 4 bases, with 11 bases sitting between them. Germline V gene sequence: CDR1 MNHNS, CDR2 SASEGT. This CDR3 is CASKASGGANVLTF. The CDR3 DNA reads TGTGCCAGCAAGGCTTCGGGAGGGGCCAACGTCCTGACTTTC.

The rearrangement links TRBV4-2 to TRBJ1-5; weak D call: TRBD1 (5 bases). The V end was cut by 1 base, the J end by 4 bases, with 8 bases between. Germline values: CDR1 LGHNA, CDR2 YNFKEQ. There are 14 residues in the CDR3. CDR3: CASSQGDGNQPQHF. Written as DNA, the CDR3 is TGTGCCAGCAGCCAAGGGGACGGTAATCAGCCCCAGCATTTT.

The chain links TRBV19 to TRBJ1-1; 9 bases match TRBD1. After removal of 3 bases from V and 7 bases from J, the junction contained 3 bases not matched to a gene. Germline loops: CDR1 LNHDA, CDR2 SQIVND (reference sequence). This CDR3 has 13 amino acids. CDR3 region: CASSIGDRVEAFF. CDR3 nucleotide sequence: TGTGCCAGTAGTATTGGGGACAGGGTTGAAGCTTTCTTT.

This chain connects TRBV7-2 to TRBJ2-1; no clear D gene. Germline CDR1 SGHTA, CDR2 FQGNSA. Trimming stripped 4 bases from V and 3 bases from J, with 16 bases between. CDR3 length: 16 residues. CDR3 residues: CASSYRHRAYYNEQFF. The CDR3, as DNA: TGTGCCAGCAGCTACCGCCACCGAGCCTACTACAATGAGCAGTTCTTC.

CDR3 region: CASSNEGARPYEQYF. The DNA of the CDR3 is TGTGCCAGCAGCAATGAGGGGGCGCGGCCATACGAGCAGTACTTC. This chain joins TRBV7-9 and TRBJ2-7; 7 bases map to TRBD1. The CDR3 loop spans 15 amino acids. The ends lost 5 bases at V and 4 bases at J; junction bases unmatched: 11. From germline, CDR1 is SEHNR and CDR2 FQNEAQ (reference sequence).

The chain employs TRBV11-2 and TRBJ2-2, with 10 bases matching TRBD1. This CDR3 comprises 15 residues. The trim removed 3 bases at V and 6 bases at J, leaving 4 bases unmatched. The V gene's germline CDR1 is SGHAT and CDR2 FQNNGV. The CDR3: CASSLWTGGAGELFF. The CDR3 nucleotides read TGTGCCAGCAGCTTGTGGACAGGGGGGGCCGGGGAGCTGTTTTTT.

This clone was seen just once. V gene TRBV4-1 combines with J gene TRBJ2-7, with D perhaps being TRBD1 or TRBD2 (5 bases each). Trimming pared 1 base from V and 3 bases from J, leaving 13 bases between. Germline CDR1 MGHRA, CDR2 YSYEKL. This CDR3 spans 15 amino acids. CDR3 protein: CASSQAVGTLYEQYF. The CDR3 DNA sequence: TGCGCCAGCAGCCAAGCGGTGGGGACCCTCTACGAGCAGTACTTC.

The rearrangement joins TRBV2 to TRBJ2-1; tentatively, D is TRBD2 (6 bases). Trimming stripped 8 bases from V and 3 bases from J, with 8 bases between. Germline CDR1 is SNHLY and CDR2 is FYNNEI. This CDR3 contains 12 residues. The CDR3, as DNA: TGTGCCAGCGGCGGGGACTACAATGAGCAGTTCTTC. Residues: CASGGDYNEQFF.